The sequence of this TCR beta chain was determined in a study of shared clonotypes between healthy human individuals. Profiled with immunoSEQ multiplex PCR; TCRdb holds only in-frame clones, not every one. The sample comprises around 500,000 clones, about 84% of which are singletons, and 10% to 15% rests with the top ten. After removal of 5 bases from V and 4 bases from J, the junction contained 10 bases not matched to a gene. CDR1 LNHDA and CDR2 SQIVND come from the germline V gene (reference sequence). The CDR3 spans 16 residues. For this clone: This may arise from a read error, as a much more abundant clone is one base away. This sample also contains other DNA sequences that code for the same CDR3.

The sample consisted of PBMCs. The chain recombines TRBV19 with TRBJ2-1; TRBD2 agrees at 8 bases. This receptor was obtained from a woman aged 40 to 50 in good health. Some clones in this sample may be carry-over from other donors' samples. In DNA, the CDR3 is TGTGCCAGTAGTCTTCTAGCGGGCCGCTCATACAATGAGCAGTTCTTC. Its translation is CASSLLAGRSYNEQFF.